Detailed here is one T cell receptor beta chain. Deletions cut 3 bases from V and 5 bases from J, with 16 bases between. There are 15 residues in the CDR3. The germline V gene has CDR1 LGHDT and CDR2 YNNKEL (reference sequence). The sample is drawn from a study of blood T cell repertoires in COVID-19. Across the whole study: Spain, Italy and the United States supplied samples that represented acute and convalescent COVID-19.

The table came from immunoSEQ multiplex PCR; TCRdb's copy has only in-frame clones and leaves some out. Among more than 120,000 clones listed, roughly nine tenths were seen once. The receptor was derived from a human donor in a cohort sampled during active COVID-19. Sequences were obtained from peripheral blood. The V call is TRBV3-1 (or the pseudogene TRBV3-2), the J call TRBJ1-1, with unresolved D. CDR3 sequence (DNA): TGTGCCAGCAGCCAGGATCCCTGGGGAGGGACTGAAGCTTTCTTT. Its protein is CASSQDPWGGTEAFF.